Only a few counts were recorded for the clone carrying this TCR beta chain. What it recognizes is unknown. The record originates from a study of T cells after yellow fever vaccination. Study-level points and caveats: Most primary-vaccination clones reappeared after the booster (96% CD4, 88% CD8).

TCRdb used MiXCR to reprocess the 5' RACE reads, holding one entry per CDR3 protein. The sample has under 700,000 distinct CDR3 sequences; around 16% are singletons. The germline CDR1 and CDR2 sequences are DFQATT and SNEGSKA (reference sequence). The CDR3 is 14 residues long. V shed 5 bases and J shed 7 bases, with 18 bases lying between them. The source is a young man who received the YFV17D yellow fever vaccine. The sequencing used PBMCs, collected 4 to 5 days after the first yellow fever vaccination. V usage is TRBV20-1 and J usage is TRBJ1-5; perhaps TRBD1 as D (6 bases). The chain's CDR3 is CSALRGEVGQPQHF. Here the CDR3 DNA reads TGCAGTGCTTTAAGGGGGGAGGTTGGACAGCCCCAGCATTTT.